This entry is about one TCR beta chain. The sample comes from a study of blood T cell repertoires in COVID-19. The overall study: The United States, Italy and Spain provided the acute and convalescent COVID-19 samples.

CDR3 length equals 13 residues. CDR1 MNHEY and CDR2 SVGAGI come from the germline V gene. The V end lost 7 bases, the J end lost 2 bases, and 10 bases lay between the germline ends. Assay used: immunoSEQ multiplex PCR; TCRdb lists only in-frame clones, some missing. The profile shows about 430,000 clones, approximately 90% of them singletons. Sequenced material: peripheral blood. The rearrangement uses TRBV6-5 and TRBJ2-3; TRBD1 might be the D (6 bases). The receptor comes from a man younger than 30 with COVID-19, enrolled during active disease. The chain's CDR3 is CASNTGSTDTQYF. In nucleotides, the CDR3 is TGTGCCAGCAATACAGGGTCCACAGATACGCAGTATTTT.